Presented here are 24 T cell receptor beta chains from one specimen sequenced in a study of long-term antiretroviral therapy in people with HIV. Samples were assayed with immunoSEQ v3.0 at survey level. Clones were sequenced by immunoSEQ multiplex PCR, and TCRdb holds only the in-frame ones, with some missing. The sample yields about 22,000 clones, under 90% seen once. Sequencing was performed on unsorted PBMCs, taken 1.8 years before starting antiretroviral therapy. These receptors were obtained from a woman between 25 and 40 years old with HIV.

The rearrangement joins TRBV5-1 to TRBJ2-6; D gene uncertain. The germline CDR1 and CDR2 sequences are SGHRS and YFSETQ. Trimming took 2 bases from V and 0 from J, leaving 9 bases between them. CDR3 size: 16 residues. CDR3 in DNA: TGCGCCAGCAGCTTAAGGGAAATCTCTGGGGCCAACGTCCTGACTTTC. This encodes CASSLREISGANVLTF.

This clone was observed a single time. The chain joins TRBV30 to TRBJ1-1, with D uncertain. The V gene's germline CDR1 is GTSNPN and CDR2 SVGIG (reference sequence). The CDR3 runs to 12 residues. Trimming cost V 5 bases and J 1 base, with 8 bases left between them. Here the CDR3 reads CAWGNTNTEAFF. The CDR3 region has the DNA TGTGCCTGGGGAAACACGAACACTGAAGCTTTCTTT.

This clone appeared once. The rearrangement uses TRBV7-7 and TRBJ2-5; D uncertain. The germline V gene encodes CDR1 SSHAT and CDR2 FNYEAQ (reference sequence). V shed 6 bases and J shed 2 bases, with 16 bases lying between them. The CDR3 extends over 15 amino acids. CDR3 in DNA: TGTGCCAGCAGAATTCGGGTAGACGGACAAGAGACCCAGTACTTC. Translated, it gives CASRIRVDGQETQYF.

The J gene is TRBJ2-5, the V gene TRBV19; 8 positions agree with TRBD1. V was pared by 11 bases and J by 4 bases, with 12 bases of the junction left unmatched. The CDR3 runs 14 residues. Germline CDR1 LNHDA, CDR2 SQIVND (reference sequence). The CDR3 region is CASGGQGASETQYF. CDR3 in DNA: TGTGCCTCCGGTGGGCAGGGGGCTTCAGAGACCCAGTACTTC.

This rearrangement joins TRBV7-6 to TRBJ2-7; 10 bases align to TRBD2. Unmatched junction bases numbered 6, after V lost 4 bases and J lost 3 bases. Germline assignment: CDR1 SGHVS and CDR2 FNYEAQ. The CDR3 consists of 15 residues. The CDR3 protein is CASSSPSGGHYEQYF. For the CDR3, the DNA is TGTGCCAGCAGCTCGCCTAGCGGGGGCCACTACGAGCAGTACTTC. Supplemented by reference TRBV7-6 and TRBJ2-7, the full variable domain reads GAGVSQSPRYKVTKRGQDVALRCDPISGHVSLYWYRQALGQGPEFLTYFNYEAQQDKSGLPNDRFSAERPEGSISTLTIQRTEQRDSAMYRCASSSPSGGHYEQYFGPGTRLTVT.

This chain links TRBV18 with TRBJ2-5; 11 nucleotides line up with TRBD2. Germline assignment: CDR1 KGHSH and CDR2 LQKENI. CDR3 length equals 14 residues. V was clipped by 6 bases and J by 4 bases; unmatched bases: 4. This CDR3 is CASSFGLAGETQYF. CDR3 nucleotides: TGTGCCAGCTCTTTTGGACTAGCGGGAGAGACCCAGTACTTC.

Here the CDR3 reads CASSLSLGIGIPLHF. The CDR3, as DNA: TGTGCCAGCAGTTTGTCCTTAGGAATAGGGATCCCCCTCCACTTT. This sequence joins TRBV2 and TRBJ1-6; D ambiguous. This CDR3 contains 15 residues. Trimming removed 5 bases from V and 13 bases from J, with 21 bases in between. Germline V gene lookup returns CDR1 SNHLY and CDR2 FYNNEI.

The chain uses TRBV19 and TRBJ1-5, with 7 bases aligning to TRBD1. The CDR3 length is 13 residues. V lost 9 bases and J lost 8; bases outside the gene matches: 10. CDR1 and CDR2 (germline): LNHDA, SQIVND (reference sequence). The CDR3 DNA is TGTGCCAGCCGGGGACAGAACTTCGAGCCCCAGCATTTT. This encodes CASRGQNFEPQHF. The full variable domain, completed using reference TRBV19 and TRBJ1-5, is DGGITQSPKYLFRKEGQNVTLSCEQNLNHDAMYWYRQDPGQGLRLIYYSQIVNDFQKGDIAEGYSVSREKKESFPLTVTSAQKNPTAFYLCASRGQNFEPQHFGDGTRLSIL.

Written as DNA, the CDR3 is TGTGCCAGCTCAACCGACAGGTTGACGGAAGCTTTCTTT. Translation: CASSTDRLTEAFF. The V call is TRBV18, the J call TRBJ1-1; D may be TRBD1 (6 bases). The germline V gene encodes CDR1 KGHSH and CDR2 LQKENI. Trimming shortened V by 5 bases and J by 8 bases, and 15 bases separated the two germline ends. This CDR3 is built from 13 residues.

The chain has TRBV4-1 and TRBJ2-1; D is perhaps TRBD1 (5 bases). Deletions cut 4 bases from V and 2 bases from J, with 9 bases between. Germline V gene lookup returns CDR1 MGHRA and CDR2 YSYEKL. The CDR3 is 14 amino acids. CDR3 sequence (DNA): TGCGCCAGCAGCCCACAGGAGACCTACAATGAGCAGTTCTTC. This translates into CASSPQETYNEQFF.

By share, this clone ranks as medium-sized. The chain uses TRBV27 and TRBJ2-2, with unresolved D. Between the trimmed V and J ends, which lost 5 bases and 5 bases, there was a span of 6 bases. The CDR3 has 12 amino acids. The germline V gene encodes CDR1 MNHEY and CDR2 SMNVEV (reference sequence). CDR3 residues: CASSGTTGELFF. The CDR3 bases are TGTGCCAGCAGTGGAACGACCGGGGAGCTGTTTTTT.

The chain employs TRBV6-1 and TRBJ2-5; D uncertain. Trimming left V 3 bases short and J 5 bases short, with 16 bases between. The germline V gene has CDR1 MNHNS and CDR2 SASEGT. This CDR3 has 15 residues. The CDR3 here is CASSDAPRKAETQYF. The CDR3, as DNA: TGTGCCAGCAGTGATGCTCCTAGAAAGGCGGAGACCCAGTACTTC.

This clone ranks as medium-sized. The V and J genes are TRBV7-2 and TRBJ2-7; D tentatively fits TRBD1 or TRBD2 (6 bases each). This CDR3 has 15 amino acids. Trimming removed 1 base from V and 3 bases from J, with 13 bases in between. CDR1 and CDR2 (germline): SGHTA, FQGNSA. The CDR3: CASSLGGGIYYEQYF. The DNA of the CDR3 is TGTGCCAGCAGCTTAGGAGGGGGGATATACTACGAGCAGTACTTC.

This chain joins TRBV6-1 and TRBJ1-3; TRBD1 might be the D (6 bases). The CDR3 sequence is 14 residues long. The germline gives CDR1 MNHNS, CDR2 SASEGT. With 5 bases removed from V and 3 bases from J, the gap between germline ends came to 11 bases. The DNA of the CDR3 is TGTGCCAGCAGTCCAGGACAGCTTGGAAACACCATATATTTT. Amino acid sequence: CASSPGQLGNTIYF.

V gene TRBV6-1 combines with J gene TRBJ2-2, with 12 nucleotides matching TRBD2. This CDR3 region has 16 residues. Germline assignment: CDR1 MNHNS and CDR2 SASEGT. Trimming at V came to 3 bases and at J to 7 bases, leaving 6 bases not matched to a gene. In DNA, the CDR3 is TGTGCCAGCAGTGACCCCCTAGCGGGGGGGCACGGGGAGCTGTTTTTT. Residues: CASSDPLAGGHGELFF.

V is TRBV4-1 and J is TRBJ1-5; a weak D match, TRBD1 (6 bases). The CDR3 contains 15 residues. Deletions cut 5 bases from V and 6 bases from J, with 17 bases between. In germline, CDR1 is MGHRA, CDR2 YSYEKL. The CDR3 sequence: CASSYDTGWGQPQHF. In DNA form, the CDR3 reads TGCGCCAGCAGCTACGATACAGGGTGGGGTCAGCCCCAGCATTTT.

The chain recombines TRBV6-5 with TRBJ2-7, with 11 bases fitting TRBD1. Trimming cost V 6 bases and J 3 bases; bases outside gene matches: 7. Germline CDR1 is MNHEY and CDR2 is SVGAGI. This CDR3 has 15 residues. In nucleotides, the CDR3 is TGTGCCAGCAGCCTGGGACAGGGGGGGGGCTACGAGCAGTACGTC. It translates to CASSLGQGGGYEQYV.

The V gene is TRBV29-1, the J gene TRBJ1-4, with 8 nucleotides matching TRBD1. The CDR3 has 16 residues. Germline V CDR1 and CDR2: SQVTM, ANQGSEA. Trimming cost V 5 bases and J 6 bases; bases outside gene matches: 14. CDR3 DNA sequence: TGCAGCGTTTACTTGAATTTCGGGACAGGTTATGAAAAACTGTTTTTT. Translating gives CSVYLNFGTGYEKLFF.

The chain employs TRBV29-1 and TRBJ1-2, with 11 bases that match TRBD1. Per germline, CDR1 SQVTM and CDR2 ANQGSEA. Trimming removed 5 bases from V and 7 bases from J; junction bases left unmatched: 6. This CDR3 is 13 amino acids long. The CDR3 region has the DNA TGCAGCGTTCCTTGGACAGGGGGCATTGGCTACACCTTC. The encoded protein is CSVPWTGGIGYTF.

The V gene is TRBV6-1, the J gene TRBJ1-3; D call uncertain. V lost 4 bases to trimming and J lost 4 bases, with 17 bases between them. In germline, CDR1 is MNHNS, CDR2 SASEGT. The CDR3 covers 16 residues. The CDR3 loop reads CASSANVWARGNTIYF. CDR3 nucleotides: TGTGCCAGCAGTGCGAACGTTTGGGCCCGCGGAAACACCATATATTTT.

The chain couples TRBV11-2 to TRBJ1-6, with a weak D call TRBD1 (6 bases). There are 15 residues in the CDR3. V lost 4 bases, J lost 7 bases, and 14 bases lay in between. Germline V CDR1 and CDR2: SGHAT, FQNNGV. The CDR3 sequence: CASSSPGHENSPLHF. The CDR3 bases are TGTGCCAGCAGCTCACCGGGACACGAAAATTCACCCCTCCACTTT.

V and J are TRBV6-5 and TRBJ2-5; no reliable D call. The CDR3 spans 13 residues. Deletions cut 2 bases from V and 1 base from J, with 5 bases between. Germline V gene data show CDR1 as MNHEY and CDR2 as SVGAGI. CDR3 amino acids: CASSYTLQETQYF. Here the CDR3 DNA reads TGTGCCAGCAGTTACACCCTCCAAGAGACCCAGTACTTC.

The chain has TRBV11-3 and TRBJ2-3, with D perhaps given as TRBD1 or TRBD2 (6 bases each). V lost 5 bases to trimming and J lost 4 bases, with 25 bases between them. Germline-derived CDR1 and CDR2 are SGHNT and YENEEA. The CDR3 loop spans 18 amino acids. CDR3 nucleotides: TGTGCCAGCAGCCCTAACCGGGGGATGACAGGTTCTTCAGATACGCAGTATTTT. Protein sequence: CASSPNRGMTGSSDTQYF.

The chain combines TRBV6-5 with TRBJ2-7; 8 bases agree with TRBD2. This CDR3 contains 15 residues. With V trimmed by 5 bases and J by 0 bases, 6 bases remained unmatched. Germline assignment: CDR1 MNHEY and CDR2 SVGAGI. CDR3: CASSRIAGSSYEQYF. The CDR3 nucleotides are TGTGCCAGCAGTAGAATAGCGGGAAGCTCCTACGAGCAGTACTTC.